This TCR beta chain was observed in a study of cytomegalovirus exposure and HLA in healthy donors. It was with 60 Vbeta and 13 Jbeta primers that the PCR ran. Here immunoSEQ multiplex PCR was the method, and the copy in TCRdb shows in-frame clones only, minus some. The sample has some 200,000 clones; around 77% are singletons. The CDR3 has 14 amino acids. Per germline, CDR1 SGHAT and CDR2 FQDESV (reference sequence). With 5 bases removed from V and 2 bases from J, the gap between germline ends came to 9 bases. This clonotype was obtained from a young woman in good health and CMV-seronegative. The gene calls are TRBV11-1 and TRBJ2-2; a weak D match, TRBD1 (5 bases). Material for sequencing was PBMCs. The CDR3 protein is CASSLDRNTGELFF. DNA of the CDR3: TGTGCCAGCAGCCTAGACAGAAACACCGGGGAGCTGTTTTTT. The variable domain in full, completed from reference TRBV11-1 and TRBJ2-2, reads EAEVAQSPRYKITEKSQAVAFWCDPISGHATLYWYRQILGQGPELLVQFQDESVVDDSQLPKDRFSAERLKGVDSTLKIQPAELGDSAMYLCASSLDRNTGELFFGEGSRLTVL.